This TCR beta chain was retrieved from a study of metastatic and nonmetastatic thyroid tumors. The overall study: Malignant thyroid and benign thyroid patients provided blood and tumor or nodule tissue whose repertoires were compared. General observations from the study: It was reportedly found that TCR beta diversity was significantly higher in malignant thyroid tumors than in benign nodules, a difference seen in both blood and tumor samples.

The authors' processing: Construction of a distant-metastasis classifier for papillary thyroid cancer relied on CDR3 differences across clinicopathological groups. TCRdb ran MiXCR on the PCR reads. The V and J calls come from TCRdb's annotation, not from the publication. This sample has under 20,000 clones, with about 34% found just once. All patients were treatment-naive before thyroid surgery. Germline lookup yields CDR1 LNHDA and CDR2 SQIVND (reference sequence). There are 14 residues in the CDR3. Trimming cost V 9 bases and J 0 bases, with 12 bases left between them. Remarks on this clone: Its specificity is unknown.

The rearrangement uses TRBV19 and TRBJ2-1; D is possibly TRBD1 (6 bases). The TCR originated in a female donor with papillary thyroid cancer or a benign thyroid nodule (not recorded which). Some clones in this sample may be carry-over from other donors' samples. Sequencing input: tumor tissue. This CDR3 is CASHRTDSYNEQFF. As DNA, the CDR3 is TGTGCCAGCCACCGGACAGACTCCTACAATGAGCAGTTCTTC. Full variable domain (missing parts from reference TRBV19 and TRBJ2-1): DGGITQSPKYLFRKEGQNVTLSCEQNLNHDAMYWYRQDPGQGLRLIYYSQIVNDFQKGDIAEGYSVSREKKESFPLTVTSAQKNPTAFYLCASHRTDSYNEQFFGPGTRLTVL.